Here is one TCR beta chain with its context. What it binds is unknown. The data stem from a study of T cell repertoires in cytomegalovirus infection. Looking at the study overall: Public TCR beta signatures provided an indication of both CMV infection and a matching HLA type. Whole-study findings and limits: It was HLA-C-restricted CMV-specific TCR beta clonotypes that dominated the response ex vivo. Individuals carrying CMV plus the relevant HLA were identified by cumulative frequency of public TCR beta families.

One entry per CDR3 protein results from TCRdb running MiXCR on the reads. The sample contains roughly 300,000 distinct CDR3 sequences, roughly 26% of which appear only once. Material for sequencing was PBMCs. The source is a human donor in good health (CMV status not recorded). Some clones in this sample may be carry-over from other donors' samples.

CDR3 region: CASSLAGVFYEQYF. CDR3 sequence (DNA): TGTGCCAGCAGCTTAGCAGGGGTCTTCTACGAGCAGTACTTC. The V and J genes are TRBV11-2 and TRBJ2-7; D may be TRBD1 (6 bases). This CDR3 is 14 amino acids long. Germline CDR1 is SGHAT and CDR2 is FQNNGV. V was clipped by 1 base and J by 3 bases, with 10 bases between them.